One sample yielded the 6 T cell receptor beta chains listed below, sequenced in a study of OX40 agonist ivuxolimab in advanced cancers. Here immunoSEQ multiplex PCR was the method, and the copy in TCRdb shows in-frame clones only, minus some. The table lists some 74,000 clones, 85% of them singletons. This specimen consisted of CD4+ or CD8+ T cells sorted from blood, obtained in a trial of the OX40 agonist ivuxolimab. The receptors derive from an adult with an advanced solid tumor such as melanoma, head and neck, liver or kidney cancer.

The gene calls are TRBV29-1 and TRBJ2-1; 9 bases fit TRBD1. The V gene's germline CDR1 is SQVTM and CDR2 ANQGSEA. The CDR3 totals 13 residues. V shed 4 bases and J 12 bases; nucleotides not matched to a gene: 10. CDR3: CSVAGQGALGQFF. The CDR3 DNA is TGCAGCGTTGCGGGACAGGGAGCTCTAGGGCAGTTCTTC.

The rearrangement links TRBV15 to TRBJ2-3; D is possibly TRBD1 (6 bases). Germline V lookup: CDR1 LNHNV, CDR2 YYDKDF (reference sequence). This CDR3 is built from 14 residues. V gave up 4 bases and J gave up 0 bases, with 8 bases separating them. CDR3 DNA sequence: TGTGCCACCAGCATCGGACAGAGCACAGATACGCAGTATTTT. Translating gives CATSIGQSTDTQYF.

On this clone: Other DNA sequences from this sample encode an identical CDR3 as well. The chain is built from TRBV18 and TRBJ2-5; maybe TRBD2 (5 bases). Germline V gives CDR1 KGHSH, CDR2 LQKENI. V lost 3 bases and J lost 4, with 12 bases in between. CDR3 size: 14 residues. This CDR3 is CASSPGQGRETQYF. The CDR3 nucleotides are TGTGCCAGCTCACCGGGTCAAGGGAGAGAGACCCAGTACTTC.

V usage is TRBV7-9 and J usage is TRBJ1-2, with TRBD1 matching 10 bases. The V and J ends lost 5 bases and 2 bases, in that order; junction bases with no gene match: 2. Germline CDR1 and CDR2: SEHNR and FQNEAQ (reference sequence). CDR3 length: 14 residues. The CDR3 region has the DNA TGTGCCAGCAGCCCGGGACAGGGGAACTATGGCTACACCTTC. This sequence encodes CASSPGQGNYGYTF. Complete variable domain (other parts from reference TRBV7-9 and TRBJ1-2): DTGVSQNPRHKITKRGQNVTFRCDPISEHNRLYWYRQTLGQGPEFLTYFQNEAQLEKSRLLSDRFSAERPKGSFSTLEIQRTEQGDSAMYLCASSPGQGNYGYTFGSGTRLTVV.

In nucleotides, the CDR3 is TGTGCCAGTAGACCCCGGGGTGGGGGGGGTACATATAGCAATCAGCCCCAGCATTTT. This encodes CASRPRGGGGTYSNQPQHF. The gene calls are TRBV19 and TRBJ1-5, with TRBD1 as a possible D gene (5 bases). Germline CDR1 is LNHDA and CDR2 is SQIVND (reference sequence). Trimming left V 6 bases short and J 0 bases short, with 24 bases between. The CDR3 runs to 19 residues.

The chain has TRBV11-1 and TRBJ1-6; D remains unclear. Trimming removed 5 bases from V and 8 bases from J, with 10 bases in between. Germline V lookup: CDR1 SGHAT, CDR2 FQDESV (reference sequence). The CDR3 sequence is 13 residues long. CDR3 sequence (DNA): TGTGCCAGCAGCCTTCCTAGAGATTCACCCCTCCACTTT. Its protein is CASSLPRDSPLHF. Filled out from reference TRBV11-1 and TRBJ1-6, the complete variable domain reads EAEVAQSPRYKITEKSQAVAFWCDPISGHATLYWYRQILGQGPELLVQFQDESVVDDSQLPKDRFSAERLKGVDSTLKIQPAELGDSAMYLCASSLPRDSPLHFGNGTRLTVT.